The 7 T cell receptor beta chains below come from one sample, sequenced in a study of neoadjuvant anti-PD-1 for oral cavity cancer. Only in-frame clones appear in the TCRdb table, and some are missing; sequencing was by immunoSEQ multiplex PCR. The sample carries around 6,200 clones, around 70% recorded once. Sequencing used PBMCs, obtained before nivolumab (anti-PD-1) treatment. These TCRs come from a person aged 35 to 85 with oral cavity squamous cell carcinoma.

The chain carries TRBV19 and TRBJ1-5; 11 bases line up with TRBD1. This CDR3 has 18 amino acids. The germline CDR1 and CDR2 sequences are LNHDA and SQIVND (reference sequence). The trim removed 7 bases at V and 2 bases at J, leaving 13 bases unmatched. CDR3 sequence reads: CASTDRTGGSLGNQPQHF. The CDR3 DNA is TGTGCCAGTACCGACAGGACAGGGGGCTCTTTGGGCAATCAGCCCCAGCATTTT.

The J gene is TRBJ1-5, the V gene TRBV27; TRBD1 might be the D (5 bases). Trimming took off 2 bases at V and 1 base at J, with 9 bases between the two ends. Germline loops: CDR1 MNHEY, CDR2 SMNVEV (reference sequence). The CDR3 sequence is 15 residues long. CDR3 DNA: TGTGCCAGCAGTTTAGGGCAGGGAAGCAATCAGCCCCAGCATTTT. It codes for CASSLGQGSNQPQHF.

CDR3 in DNA: TGTGCCAGCTCACCTTCGGCCAGGGGGCTGCAAGAGACCCAGTACTTC. Amino acids: CASSPSARGLQETQYF. The chain links TRBV18 to TRBJ2-5, with 8 bases lining up with TRBD1. CDR3 length equals 16 residues. V trimming: 3 bases; J trimming: 2 bases; junction bases outside the gene matches: 8. Germline V gene sequence: CDR1 KGHSH, CDR2 LQKENI.

V usage is TRBV27 and J usage is TRBJ1-1, with 8 bases matching TRBD1. J was trimmed by 1 base and V by 3 bases; bases with no gene match: 4. Germline CDR1 and CDR2: MNHEY and SMNVEV (reference sequence). The CDR3 extends over 15 amino acids. The CDR3 DNA follows: TGTGCCAGCAGTTTGTCCGGGACAGGGAACACTGAAGCTTTCTTT. Translating it yields CASSLSGTGNTEAFF.

This sequence joins TRBV27 and TRBJ2-2, with TRBD1 as a possible D gene (6 bases). V lost 5 bases to trimming and J lost 4 bases, with 14 bases between them. This CDR3 contains 15 residues. Germline CDR1 MNHEY, CDR2 SMNVEV (reference sequence). The CDR3 DNA is TGTGCCAGCAGTAGCAGGGGAACTAGCACCGGGGAGCTGTTTTTT. Residues: CASSSRGTSTGELFF.

J is TRBJ2-3 and V is TRBV5-1, with 7 bases fitting TRBD1. The CDR3 sequence is 16 residues long. The junction had 7 bases not matched to a gene; V was cut back by 0 bases and J by 3 bases. Germline assignment: CDR1 SGHRS and CDR2 YFSETQ. The CDR3 DNA sequence: TGCGCCAGCAGCTTGGTATCCGGGACAGAGACAGATACGCAGTATTTT. Its translation: CASSLVSGTETDTQYF.

This rearrangement joins TRBV19 to TRBJ1-5; D remains unclear. The CDR3 length is 16 residues. V lost 2 bases and J 0 bases, leaving 11 bases between the germline ends. Germline V gene lookup returns CDR1 LNHDA and CDR2 SQIVND (reference sequence). The CDR3 here is CASSISRLYSNQPQHF. CDR3 nucleotide sequence: TGTGCCAGTAGTATAAGCAGACTTTATAGCAATCAGCCCCAGCATTTT.